This TCR beta chain was observed in a study of T cell responses to AZD1222 COVID-19 vaccine. The CDR3 extends over 13 amino acids. CDR1 GTSNPN and CDR2 SVGIG come from the germline V gene (reference sequence). Trimming left V 1 base short and J 5 bases short, with 11 bases between. TCRdb's copy holds only in-frame clones and misses some; the assay was immunoSEQ multiplex PCR. This sample has roughly 120,000 clones; over 75% occur once, and the top ten carry roughly 4.3%. The sequence was obtained from an adult in good health. V usage is TRBV30 and J usage is TRBJ1-1; D not resolved. Sequencing used peripheral blood, obtained on day 0 of MenACWY control vaccination. CDR3 loop: CAWSEGSQTEAFF. The CDR3 bases are TGTGCCTGGAGTGAGGGCTCGCAGACTGAAGCTTTCTTT.